This record looks at one T cell receptor beta chain sequence and its context. Its target is not known. There are 12 residues in the CDR3. Unmatched junction bases numbered 1, after V lost 7 bases and J lost 4 bases. Germline V gives CDR1 LNHDA, CDR2 SQIVND (reference sequence). PCR was performed using 60 Vbeta and 13 Jbeta primers. Clones were sequenced by immunoSEQ multiplex PCR, and TCRdb holds only the in-frame ones, with some missing. The sample holds about 78,000 clones, 80% seen once. This sample was taken from a study of cytomegalovirus exposure and HLA in healthy donors. Donors likely had unrecorded immune exposures despite being nominally healthy when sampled. Regarding the study as a whole: One variant, a missense change in DCLRE1C, was linked in a later analysis to TCR beta V- and J-gene trimming. As a later analysis revealed, the rate of TCR association differed by HLA locus, with DRB1 most and HLA-C fewest. Some TCR beta chains (164 of them) were listed as cytomegalovirus-associated.

The V call is TRBV19, the J call TRBJ1-5, with 7 bases fitting TRBD1. The sequence derives from a woman in her forties or fifties in good health and CMV-seropositive. Material for sequencing was PBMCs. The DNA for the CDR3 is TGTGCCAGTAAGACAGGGAATCAGCCCCAGCATTTT. It translates to CASKTGNQPQHF.